The 27 T cell receptor beta chains in this list originate from one sample, sequenced in a study of blood T cell repertoires in COVID-19. Sequencing used immunoSEQ multiplex PCR; TCRdb keeps in-frame clones, though not all of them. The sample shows hundreds of thousands of clones, around 89% of them seen only once. The sample was PBMCs or T cells enriched from blood (not recorded which). The receptors come from a woman aged 35 to 49 who had recovered from COVID-19.

This clone has more than one count but fewer than ten. The chain joins TRBV9 to TRBJ2-5, with TRBD2 identical over 7 bases. CDR3 length: 13 residues. V shed 7 bases, J shed 5 bases, and the junction held 8 bases outside the gene matches. The germline V gene has CDR1 SGDLS and CDR2 YYNGEE. In DNA, the CDR3 is TGTGCCAGCGGTATGGGGGGGAAGGAGACCCAGTACTTC. This codes for CASGMGGKETQYF.

This chain uses TRBV28 with TRBJ2-4, with D possibly being TRBD2 (5 bases). The CDR3 is 13 residues long. V dropped 2 bases and J dropped 7 bases, with 9 bases sitting between them. Germline assignment: CDR1 MDHEN and CDR2 SYDVKM. The CDR3 protein is CASSLVEDNIQYF. The CDR3, as DNA: TGTGCCAGCAGTTTAGTGGAGGACAACATTCAGTACTTC.

The chain links TRBV28 to TRBJ2-1; 10 bases match TRBD2. V gave up 3 bases and J gave up 6 bases; unmatched junction bases: 5. The germline CDR1 and CDR2 sequences are MDHEN and SYDVKM. The CDR3 runs to 15 residues. The CDR3 here is CASSFQSGGANEQFF. CDR3 DNA: TGTGCCAGCAGTTTCCAGAGCGGGGGGGCCAATGAGCAGTTCTTC.

This chain uses TRBV24-1 with TRBJ2-1, with D possibly TRBD2 on 5 matching bases. There are 15 residues in the CDR3. Per the germline V gene, CDR1 is KGHDR and CDR2 is SFDVKD. V lost 0 bases to trimming and J lost 8 bases, with 13 bases between them. The CDR3 region is CATSDLRGIPDEQFF. The CDR3 DNA is TGTGCCACCAGTGATTTGCGGGGTATACCCGATGAGCAGTTCTTC.

This CDR3 reads CASSLDTSGGPEETQYF. CDR3 nucleotides: TGTGCCAGCAGCTTAGATACTAGCGGGGGGCCGGAAGAGACCCAGTACTTC. J is TRBJ2-5 and V is TRBV7-2; 12 bases are shared with TRBD2. CDR3 length: 17 amino acids. The V segment lost 1 base and the J segment 3 bases; nucleotides outside the gene matches: 6. CDR1 is SGHTA, CDR2 FQGNSA, per germline.

Note on this clone: At the DNA level, this CDR3 is encoded by other sequences in the same sample as well. Written as DNA, the CDR3 is TGCGCCAGCAGCCCTGGACAGGGGTTAGATACGCAGTATTTT. Protein sequence: CASSPGQGLDTQYF. The chain uses TRBV5-1 and TRBJ2-3; TRBD1 aligns across 9 bases. This CDR3 contains 14 residues. The trim removed 4 bases at V and 5 bases at J, leaving 5 bases unmatched. Germline CDR1 reads SGHRS; CDR2 reads YFSETQ.

The genes are TRBV2 and TRBJ1-5; D may be TRBD1 (5 bases). Between the trimmed V and J ends, which lost 6 bases and 0 bases, there was a span of 9 bases. This CDR3 comprises 14 residues. Germline CDR1 and CDR2: SNHLY and FYNNEI. CDR3 DNA: TGTGCCAGCAGACAGGAACATAGCAATCAGCCCCAGCATTTT. Encoded protein: CASRQEHSNQPQHF.

The CDR3 here is CASSPTGLGSPLHF. CDR3 in DNA: TGTGCCAGCAGTCCGACAGGGTTGGGCTCACCCCTCCACTTT. This sequence joins TRBV2 and TRBJ1-6; TRBD1 matches at 7 bases. The V gene end was trimmed by 5 bases and the J gene end by 10 bases; junction bases not matched to a gene: 8. The CDR3 contains 14 residues. Germline CDR1 is SNHLY and CDR2 is FYNNEI.

This clone was detected only once. The chain has TRBV3-1 (or the pseudogene TRBV3-2) and TRBJ2-3, with 13 positions matching TRBD2. Germline trimming cut 4 bases from V and 10 bases from J; bases unmatched to any gene: 8. The CDR3 covers 15 residues. The V gene's germline CDR1 is LGHDT and CDR2 YNNKEL (reference sequence). The CDR3 sequence is CASSPPSGLAGSQYF. Written as DNA, the CDR3 is TGTGCCAGCAGCCCACCTTCGGGACTAGCGGGGTCGCAGTATTTT.

V usage is TRBV7-9 and J usage is TRBJ2-1; 9 bases are shared with TRBD2. This CDR3 spans 13 amino acids. The junction had 5 bases not matched to a gene; V was cut back by 5 bases and J by 9 bases. CDR1 and CDR2 (germline): SEHNR, FQNEAQ (reference sequence). CDR3 nucleotides: TGTGCCAGCAGCGATAGCGGGAGTGGTGAGCAGTTCTTC. Amino acids: CASSDSGSGEQFF.

This clone came up once. The J gene is TRBJ2-2, the V gene TRBV5-4; the D gene is possibly TRBD2 (6 bases). Germline CDR1 SGHNT, CDR2 YYREEE (reference sequence). Trimming left V 3 bases short and J 4 bases short, with 19 bases between. The CDR3 spans 17 residues. The CDR3: CASSSGDGGEITGELFF. In nucleotides, the CDR3 is TGTGCCAGCAGCTCGGGGGATGGGGGAGAGATCACCGGGGAGCTGTTTTTT.

J is TRBJ1-2 and V is TRBV29-1; no clear D. Germline V lookup: CDR1 SQVTM, CDR2 ANQGSEA. The CDR3 is 14 residues long. With 6 bases removed from V and 0 bases from J, the gap between germline ends came to 14 bases. The DNA for the CDR3 is TGCAGCGTCGGGAGCGAGTTAGCTAACTATGGCTACACCTTC. This translates into CSVGSELANYGYTF.

The chain combines TRBV2 with TRBJ1-2; the D is unclear. Germline assignment: CDR1 SNHLY and CDR2 FYNNEI. Trimming took 5 bases from V and 0 from J, leaving 13 bases between them. The CDR3 is 15 amino acids. The CDR3 bases are TGTGCCAGCAGTCAACTGCGGGATGCTAACTATGGCTACACCTTC. It codes for CASSQLRDANYGYTF.

The rearrangement uses TRBV5-1 and TRBJ2-7; 14 nucleotides line up with TRBD2. The CDR3 runs 18 residues. Germline V gives CDR1 SGHRS, CDR2 YFSETQ. V lost 0 bases, J lost 0 bases, and 5 bases stayed unmatched. In nucleotides, the CDR3 is TGCGCCAGCAGCTTGGAGACTAGCGGGAGGGCCAGCTCCTACGAGCAGTACTTC. Translating it yields CASSLETSGRASSYEQYF.

This clone came up once. V is TRBV7-3 and J is TRBJ1-6; perhaps TRBD1 as D (5 bases). CDR3 length: 15 residues. V was pared by 1 base and J by 7 bases, with 11 bases between. Per germline, CDR1 SGHTA and CDR2 FQGTGA. CDR3 DNA sequence: TGTGCCAGCAGCTTAAGTGCAGGGAAGAATTCACCCCTCCACTTT. Translation gives CASSLSAGKNSPLHF.

The DNA for the CDR3 is TGTGCCAGCGCCGGGACAGGGGGTTCCTACGAGCAGTACTTC. Its protein is CASAGTGGSYEQYF. The J gene is TRBJ2-7, the V gene TRBV28; 11 bases line up with TRBD1. V shed 8 bases, J shed 1 base, and the junction held 4 bases outside the gene matches. This CDR3 contains 14 residues. Germline CDR1 MDHEN, CDR2 SYDVKM.

The chain employs TRBV7-2 and TRBJ2-7, with TRBD2 identical over 11 bases. Trimming at V came to 0 bases and at J to 1 base, leaving 5 bases not matched to a gene. The CDR3 covers 17 residues. Germline V lookup: CDR1 SGHTA, CDR2 FQGNSA. The DNA of the CDR3 is TGTGCCAGCAGCTTAGCCACTAGCGGGAGTTGGTCCTACGAGCAGTACTTC. This sequence encodes CASSLATSGSWSYEQYF.

V and J are TRBV6-2 or TRBV6-3 and TRBJ2-7; TRBD1 is a possible D gene (6 bases). This CDR3 has 16 amino acids. Germline lookup yields CDR1 MNHEY and CDR2 SVGEGT. Trimming took 6 bases from V and 3 from J, leaving 21 bases between them. The DNA of the CDR3 is TGTGCCAGCAGCCCTCAGGACAGTTTCAGTGACTACGAGCAGTACTTC. Amino acid sequence: CASSPQDSFSDYEQYF.

The chain couples TRBV19 to TRBJ1-2, with 7 bases fitting TRBD1. The CDR3 runs 13 residues. Germline V gene data show CDR1 as LNHDA and CDR2 as SQIVND (reference sequence). V was pared by 7 bases and J by 8 bases, with 10 bases of the junction left unmatched. This CDR3 reads CASTPTTGFGYTF. The CDR3 DNA follows: TGTGCCAGTACCCCCACGACAGGGTTCGGCTACACCTTC.

This clone was recorded only once. The CDR3 coding sequence is TGTGCTAGCGGCGGGGGGGATTACGAGCAGTACTTC. Residues: CASGGGDYEQYF. The genes are TRBV19 and TRBJ2-7; TRBD2 matches at 9 bases. This CDR3 is 12 amino acids long. Germline CDR1 reads LNHDA; CDR2 reads SQIVND (reference sequence).

V usage is TRBV7-2 and J usage is TRBJ1-1; D perhaps matches TRBD1 (6 bases). CDR1 SGHTA and CDR2 FQGNSA come from the germline V gene. The CDR3 consists of 15 residues. With 2 bases removed from V and 4 bases from J, the gap between germline ends came to 14 bases. The CDR3 is CASSLTGLGSTEAFF. CDR3 DNA: TGTGCCAGCAGCTTAACAGGGCTGGGAAGCACTGAAGCTTTCTTT.

This chain joins TRBV2 and TRBJ1-1; D gene ambiguous. V was clipped by 7 bases and J by 1 base, with 10 bases between them. The length of the CDR3 is 13 residues. Germline CDR1 and CDR2: SNHLY and FYNNEI. The CDR3 DNA sequence: TGTGCCAGCAAACGGTCAGGGAACACTGAAGCTTTCTTT. Protein sequence: CASKRSGNTEAFF.

V is TRBV7-6 and J is TRBJ1-1, with D uncertain. The CDR3 extends over 13 amino acids. Germline assignment: CDR1 SGHVS and CDR2 FNYEAQ. Trimming took off 2 bases at V and 9 bases at J, with 13 bases between the two ends. The CDR3 region is CASSLYDASQAFF. CDR3 bases: TGTGCCAGCAGCTTATATGATGCGAGTCAAGCTTTCTTT.

This chain links TRBV5-1 with TRBJ1-2; 10 bases map to TRBD1. Trimming took 4 bases from V and 2 from J; bases not matched to a gene: 5. Germline CDR1 is SGHRS and CDR2 is YFSETQ. This CDR3 has 15 residues. CDR3 loop: CASSPDRGSNYGYTF. In DNA form, the CDR3 reads TGCGCCAGCAGCCCGGACAGGGGGTCCAACTATGGCTACACCTTC. The full variable domain, completed using reference TRBV5-1 and TRBJ1-2, is KAGVTQTPRYLIKTRGQQVTLSCSPISGHRSVSWYQQTPGQGLQFLFEYFSETQRNKGNFPGRFSGRQFSNSRSEMNVSTLELGDSALYLCASSPDRGSNYGYTFGSGTRLTVV.

V is TRBV7-2 and J is TRBJ2-7; TRBD2 is a possible D gene (6 bases). V lost 2 bases and J lost 4, with 12 bases in between. This CDR3 is 14 amino acids long. CDR1 is SGHTA and CDR2 is FQGNSA in the germline V gene. This CDR3 is CASSLSGAVYEQYF. CDR3 nucleotide sequence: TGTGCCAGCAGCTTATCGGGAGCGGTTTACGAGCAGTACTTC.

The chain uses TRBV6-5 and TRBJ2-7; no clear D gene. Looked up from germline, CDR1 is MNHEY and CDR2 is SVGAGI. The CDR3 is 14 residues long. The V gene lost 2 bases and the J gene lost 5 bases, with 13 bases spanning the gap. Written as DNA, the CDR3 is TGTGCCAGCAGTTACGGCCCAGGTGACCACGAGCAGTACTTC. The encoded protein is CASSYGPGDHEQYF.

The chain is built from TRBV5-1 and TRBJ2-2, with 8 bases matching TRBD1. Germline V gene data show CDR1 as SGHRS and CDR2 as YFSETQ. V gave up 3 bases and J gave up 1 base; unmatched junction bases: 2. There are 15 residues in the CDR3. The CDR3 region has the DNA TGCGCCAGCAGCTGGGGGACAGGGAACACCGGGGAGCTGTTTTTT. As protein: CASSWGTGNTGELFF. The variable domain in full, with the rest retrieved from reference TRBV5-1 and TRBJ2-2, is KAGVTQTPRYLIKTRGQQVTLSCSPISGHRSVSWYQQTPGQGLQFLFEYFSETQRNKGNFPGRFSGRQFSNSRSEMNVSTLELGDSALYLCASSWGTGNTGELFFGEGSRLTVL.